These 10 T cell receptor beta chains originate from one sample sequenced in a study of OX40 agonist ivuxolimab in advanced cancers. This table comes from immunoSEQ multiplex PCR, and its TCRdb copy is limited to in-frame clones, with some not included. Seen here are 99,000 or so clones, less than 95% observed once, and the top ten hold around 0.17%. The sample here was CD4+ or CD8+ T cells sorted from blood, taken in a trial of the OX40 agonist ivuxolimab. The receptors here all came from an adult with an advanced solid tumor such as melanoma, head and neck, liver or kidney cancer.

CDR3 sequence reads: CASSSNTGFGIEAFF. The CDR3 nucleotides read TGTGCCAGCAGCTCCAACACAGGGTTTGGCATCGAAGCTTTCTTT. The rearrangement links TRBV5-6 to TRBJ1-1; tentatively, D is TRBD1 (6 bases). The germline CDR1 and CDR2 sequences are SGHDT and YYEEEE. V was shortened by 3 bases and J by 8 bases, with 20 bases between the two germline ends. The CDR3 sequence is 15 residues long.

The J gene is TRBJ2-3, the V gene TRBV6-5; D is undetermined. The germline V gene has CDR1 MNHEY and CDR2 SVGAGI. The CDR3 consists of 14 residues. Trimming took off 2 bases at V and 7 bases at J, with 13 bases between the two ends. CDR3: CASSYEAMGYTQYF. DNA of the CDR3: TGTGCCAGCAGTTACGAAGCGATGGGATATACGCAGTATTTT.

The chain combines TRBV6-6 with TRBJ1-2, with D perhaps TRBD1 (6 bases). Trimming left V 6 bases short and J 5 bases short, with 19 bases between. The germline V gene has CDR1 MNHNY and CDR2 SVGAGI (reference sequence). This CDR3 comprises 15 residues. In DNA form, the CDR3 reads TGTGCCAGCAGCCAAGGGGCCGGGGGCGGTTATGGCTACACCTTC. As protein: CASSQGAGGGYGYTF.

The rearrangement uses TRBV5-1 and TRBJ2-7; possibly TRBD1 for D (6 bases). The CDR3 loop spans 14 amino acids. Between the trimmed V and J ends, which lost 0 bases and 2 bases, there was a span of 9 bases. CDR1 is SGHRS and CDR2 is YFSETQ in the germline V gene. The DNA of the CDR3 is TGCGCCAGCAGCTTGGGTACAGGGCCCTACGAGCAGTACTTC. It is translated as CASSLGTGPYEQYF.

The rearrangement links TRBV7-3 to TRBJ2-3, with D tentatively TRBD2 (5 bases). V lost 5 bases to trimming and J lost 3 bases, with 15 bases between them. The CDR3 length is 15 residues. Germline-derived CDR1 and CDR2 are SGHTA and FQGTGA. CDR3: CASSPGAAGTDTQYF. CDR3 nucleotides: TGTGCCAGCAGCCCTGGAGCTGCGGGTACAGATACGCAGTATTTT.

The rearrangement links TRBV5-6 to TRBJ2-1; the match to TRBD1 covers 11 bases. The germline CDR1 and CDR2 sequences are SGHDT and YYEEEE. The ends lost 3 bases at V and 2 bases at J; junction bases unmatched: 10. This CDR3 spans 18 amino acids. The CDR3 spells CASSSGQGVPYTYNEQFF. DNA of the CDR3: TGTGCCAGCAGCTCGGGACAGGGGGTCCCCTATACCTACAATGAGCAGTTCTTC. Full variable domain (rest looked up from reference TRBV5-6 and TRBJ2-1): DAGVTQSPTHLIKTRGQQVTLRCSPKSGHDTVSWYQQALGQGPQFIFQYYEEEERQRGNFPDRFSGHQFPNYSSELNVNALLLGDSALYLCASSSGQGVPYTYNEQFFGPGTRLTVL.

This sequence joins TRBV7-8 and TRBJ1-2, with D perhaps matching TRBD1 (5 bases). The V gene's germline CDR1 is SGHVS and CDR2 FQNEAQ. The CDR3 totals 13 residues. Deletions cut 1 base from V and 8 bases from J, with 11 bases between. This CDR3 reads CASSLEQDQGYTF. CDR3 bases: TGTGCCAGCAGCTTAGAACAGGATCAAGGCTACACCTTC.

The genes are TRBV7-2 and TRBJ1-1, with no clear D. The germline V gene has CDR1 SGHTA and CDR2 FQGNSA. V lost 2 bases and J 0 bases, leaving 7 bases between the germline ends. CDR3 length: 14 amino acids. CDR3 amino acids: CASSLQTMNTEAFF. Here the CDR3 DNA reads TGTGCCAGCAGCTTACAGACCATGAACACTGAAGCTTTCTTT.

The rearrangement links TRBV5-4 to TRBJ2-3; a possible D gene is TRBD1 (6 bases). CDR1 is SGHNT and CDR2 is YYREEE in the germline V gene (reference sequence). CDR3 size: 14 residues. V lost 0 bases to trimming and J lost 4 bases, with 9 bases between them. The CDR3 DNA reads as TGTGCCAGCAGCTTGGACAGGGTCTCAGATACGCAGTATTTT. Translation: CASSLDRVSDTQYF.

V is TRBV5-1 and J is TRBJ2-2; TRBD1 agrees at 12 bases. The J segment lost 9 bases and the V segment lost 4 bases, leaving 7 bases of the junction unmatched. Per the germline V gene, CDR1 is SGHRS and CDR2 is YFSETQ. The CDR3 is made up of 15 amino acids. The CDR3 nucleotides read TGCGCCAGCAGCCCGAGGGACAGGGGGCCCAGGGAGCTGTTTTTT. Protein sequence: CASSPRDRGPRELFF. The whole variable domain, remainder taken from reference TRBV5-1 and TRBJ2-2, is KAGVTQTPRYLIKTRGQQVTLSCSPISGHRSVSWYQQTPGQGLQFLFEYFSETQRNKGNFPGRFSGRQFSNSRSEMNVSTLELGDSALYLCASSPRDRGPRELFFGEGSRLTVL.